Below, one T cell receptor (beta chain) is given with its context. Its specificity is unknown. Version v3.0 of the immunoSEQ assay was performed at survey level. The table came from immunoSEQ multiplex PCR; TCRdb's copy has only in-frame clones and leaves some out. The data hold 15,000 to 20,000 clones, with about four fifths observed a single time. These data come from a study of long-term antiretroviral therapy in people with HIV. Germline CDR1 SNHLY, CDR2 FYNNEI. Trimming took 0 bases from V and 6 from J, leaving 12 bases between them. The CDR3 loop spans 16 amino acids. Notes on the study in general: Within the repertoire, clones expanded before ART were dominant at all time points. The study found narrower CDR3 length ranges in HIV repertoires than in controls.

The clonotype was recovered from a woman between 45 and 60 years old with HIV. This chain links TRBV2 with TRBJ1-6, with D unclear. The sequencing used unsorted PBMCs, collected 2.5 years before starting antiretroviral therapy. The CDR3 nucleotides are TGTGCCAGCAGTGAAGCGCGGGGTAATAGTAATTCACCCCTCCACTTT. It specifies CASSEARGNSNSPLHF. Full variable domain (rest looked up from reference TRBV2 and TRBJ1-6): EPEVTQTPSHQVTQMGQEVILRCVPISNHLYFYWYRQILGQKVEFLVSFYNNEISEKSEIFDDQFSVERPDGSNFTLKIRSTKLEDSAMYFCASSEARGNSNSPLHFGNGTRLTVT.